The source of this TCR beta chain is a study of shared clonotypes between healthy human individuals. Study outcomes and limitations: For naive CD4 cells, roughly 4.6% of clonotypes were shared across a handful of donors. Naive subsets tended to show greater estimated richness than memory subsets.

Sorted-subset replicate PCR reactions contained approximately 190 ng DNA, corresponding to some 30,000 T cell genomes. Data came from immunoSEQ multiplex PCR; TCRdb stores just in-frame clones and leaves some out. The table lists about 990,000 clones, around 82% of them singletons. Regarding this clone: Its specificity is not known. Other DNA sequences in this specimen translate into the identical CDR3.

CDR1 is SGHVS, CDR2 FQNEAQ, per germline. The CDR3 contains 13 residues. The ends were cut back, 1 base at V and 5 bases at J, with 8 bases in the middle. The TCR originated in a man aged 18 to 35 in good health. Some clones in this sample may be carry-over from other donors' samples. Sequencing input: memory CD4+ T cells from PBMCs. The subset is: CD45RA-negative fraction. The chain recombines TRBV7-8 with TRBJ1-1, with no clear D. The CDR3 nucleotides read TGTGCCAGCAGCTTAGATGGAGAGACTGAAGCTTTCTTT. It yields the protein CASSLDGETEAFF.